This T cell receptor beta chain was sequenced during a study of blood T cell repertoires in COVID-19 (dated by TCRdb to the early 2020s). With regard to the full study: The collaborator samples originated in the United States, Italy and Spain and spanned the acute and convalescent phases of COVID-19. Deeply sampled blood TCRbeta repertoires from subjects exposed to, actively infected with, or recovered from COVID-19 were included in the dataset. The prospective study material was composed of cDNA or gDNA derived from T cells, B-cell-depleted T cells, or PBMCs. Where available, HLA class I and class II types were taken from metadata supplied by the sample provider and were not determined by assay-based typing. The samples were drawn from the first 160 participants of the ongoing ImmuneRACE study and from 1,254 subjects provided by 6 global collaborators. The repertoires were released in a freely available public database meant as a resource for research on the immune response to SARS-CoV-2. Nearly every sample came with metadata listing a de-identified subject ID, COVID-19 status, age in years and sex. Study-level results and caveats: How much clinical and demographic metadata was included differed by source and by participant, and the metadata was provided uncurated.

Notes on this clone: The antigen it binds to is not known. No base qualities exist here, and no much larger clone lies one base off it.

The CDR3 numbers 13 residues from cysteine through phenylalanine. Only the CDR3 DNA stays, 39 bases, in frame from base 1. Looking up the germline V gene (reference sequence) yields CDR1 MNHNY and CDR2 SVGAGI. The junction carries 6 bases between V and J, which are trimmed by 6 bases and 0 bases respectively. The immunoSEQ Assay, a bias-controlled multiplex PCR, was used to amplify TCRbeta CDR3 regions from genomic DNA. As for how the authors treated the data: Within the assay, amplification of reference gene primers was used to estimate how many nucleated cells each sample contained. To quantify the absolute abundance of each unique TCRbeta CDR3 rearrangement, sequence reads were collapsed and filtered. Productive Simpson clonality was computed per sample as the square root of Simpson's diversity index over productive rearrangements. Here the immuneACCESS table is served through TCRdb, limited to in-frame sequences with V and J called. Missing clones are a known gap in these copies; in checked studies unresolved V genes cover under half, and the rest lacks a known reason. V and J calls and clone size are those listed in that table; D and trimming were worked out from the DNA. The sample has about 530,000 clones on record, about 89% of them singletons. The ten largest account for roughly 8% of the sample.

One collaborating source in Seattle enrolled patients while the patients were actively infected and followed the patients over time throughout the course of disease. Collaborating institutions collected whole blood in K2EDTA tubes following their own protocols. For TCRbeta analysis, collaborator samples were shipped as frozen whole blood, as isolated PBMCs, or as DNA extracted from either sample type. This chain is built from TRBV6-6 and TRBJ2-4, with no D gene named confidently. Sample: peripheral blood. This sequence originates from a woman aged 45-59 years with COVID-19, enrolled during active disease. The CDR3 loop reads CASSPLAKNIQYF. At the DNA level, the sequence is TGTGCCAGCAGCCCATTAGCCAAAAACATTCAGTACTTC.